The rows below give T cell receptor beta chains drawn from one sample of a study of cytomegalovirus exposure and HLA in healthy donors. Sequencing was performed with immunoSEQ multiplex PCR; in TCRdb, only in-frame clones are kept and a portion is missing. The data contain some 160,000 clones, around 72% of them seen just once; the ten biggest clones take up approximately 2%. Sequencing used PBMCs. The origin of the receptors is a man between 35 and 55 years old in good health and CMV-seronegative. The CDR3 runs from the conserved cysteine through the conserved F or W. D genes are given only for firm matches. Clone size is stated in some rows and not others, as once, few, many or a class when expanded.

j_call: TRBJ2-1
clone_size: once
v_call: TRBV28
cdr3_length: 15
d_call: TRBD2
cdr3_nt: TGTGCCAGCAGGCACACCGGGACTAGACCCAATGAGCAGTTCTTC
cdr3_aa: CASRHTGTRPNEQFF

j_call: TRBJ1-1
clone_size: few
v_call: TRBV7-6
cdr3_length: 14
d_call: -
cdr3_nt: TGTGCCAGCAGCTTCGGCAGGGAGGGCACTGAAGCTTTCTTT
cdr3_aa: CASSFGREGTEAFF

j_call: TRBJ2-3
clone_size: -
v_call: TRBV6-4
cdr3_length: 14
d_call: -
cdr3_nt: TGTGCCAGCAGTGTTGCGGGGTTCACAGATACGCAGTATTTT
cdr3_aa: CASSVAGFTDTQYF

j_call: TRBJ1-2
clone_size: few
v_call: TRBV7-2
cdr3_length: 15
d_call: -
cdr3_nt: TGTGCCAGCAGCAGCCCTTGGCAGGGATGGCATGGCTACACCTTC
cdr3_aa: CASSSPWQGWHGYTF

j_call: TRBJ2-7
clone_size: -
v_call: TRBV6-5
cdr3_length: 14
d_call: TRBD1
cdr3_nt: TGTGCCAGCACACCGGGACAGGCGGTTTCGAGGTGGTACTTC
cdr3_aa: CASTPGQAVSRWYF

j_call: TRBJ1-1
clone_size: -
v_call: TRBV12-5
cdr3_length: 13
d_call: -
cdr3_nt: TGTGCTAGTGGCCCAGACAGTCTTACTGAAGCTTTCTTT
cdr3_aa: CASGPDSLTEAFF

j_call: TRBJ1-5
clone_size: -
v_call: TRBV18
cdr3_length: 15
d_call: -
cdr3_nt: TGTGCCAGCTCACCGGGCAGGAGGGAGGATCAGCCCCAGCATTTT
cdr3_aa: CASSPGRREDQPQHF

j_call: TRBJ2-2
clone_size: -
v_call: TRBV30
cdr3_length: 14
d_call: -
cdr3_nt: TGTGCCTGGGGGATCGGCAGGGCGACCGGGGAGCTGTTTTTT
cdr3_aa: CAWGIGRATGELFF

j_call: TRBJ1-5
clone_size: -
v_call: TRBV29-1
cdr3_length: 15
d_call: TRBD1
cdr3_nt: TGCAGCGTTGGTGGGGACAGCTATAGCAATCAGCCCCAGCATTTT
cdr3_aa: CSVGGDSYSNQPQHF

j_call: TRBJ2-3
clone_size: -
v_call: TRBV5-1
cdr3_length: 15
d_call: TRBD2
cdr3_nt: TGCGCCAGCGAGTTAGCGGGGGGGCCCCCAGATACGCAGTATTTT
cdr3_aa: CASELAGGPPDTQYF

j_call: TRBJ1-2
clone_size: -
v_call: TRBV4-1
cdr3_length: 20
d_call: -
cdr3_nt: TGCGCCAGCAGCCGGGAAGAAAGCGGAGCCAGGGCGGGAGGTAACTATGGCTACACCTTC
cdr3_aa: CASSREESGARAGGNYGYTF

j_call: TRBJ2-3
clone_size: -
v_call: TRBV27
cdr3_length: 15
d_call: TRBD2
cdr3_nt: TGTGCCAGCAGTGCCTCTAGCGGGAGCACAGATACGCAGTATTTT
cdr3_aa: CASSASSGSTDTQYF

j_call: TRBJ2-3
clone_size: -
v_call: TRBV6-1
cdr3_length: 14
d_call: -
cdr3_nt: TGTGCCAGCAGGGCTTCGGAGGAAACAGATACGCAGTATTTT
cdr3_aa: CASRASEETDTQYF

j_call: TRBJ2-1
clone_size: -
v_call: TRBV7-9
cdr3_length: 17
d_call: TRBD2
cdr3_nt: TGTGCCAGCAGCCCCCTAGGGCGGGAGGGCCCCCTCGGTGAGCAGTTCTTC
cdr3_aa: CASSPLGREGPLGEQFF

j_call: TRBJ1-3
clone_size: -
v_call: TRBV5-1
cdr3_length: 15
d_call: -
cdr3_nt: TGCGCCAGCAGCTTGAACACAGACTCTGGAAACACCATATATTTT
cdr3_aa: CASSLNTDSGNTIYF

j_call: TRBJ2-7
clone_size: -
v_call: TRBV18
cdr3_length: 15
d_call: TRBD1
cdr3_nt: TGTGCCAGCTCACAACCGGGACAGGGTTACTACGAGCAGTACTTC
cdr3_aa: CASSQPGQGYYEQYF

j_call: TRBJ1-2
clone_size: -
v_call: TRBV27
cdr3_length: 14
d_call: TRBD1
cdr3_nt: TGTGCCAGCTCGACCGGGACAGGGACTTATGGCTACACCTTC
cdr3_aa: CASSTGTGTYGYTF

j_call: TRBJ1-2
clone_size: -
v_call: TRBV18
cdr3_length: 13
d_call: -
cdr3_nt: TGTGCCAGCTCACCATCCGGGGACTATGGCTACACCTTC
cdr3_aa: CASSPSGDYGYTF

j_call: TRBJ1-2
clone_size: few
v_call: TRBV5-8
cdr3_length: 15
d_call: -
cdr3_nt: TGTGCCAGCAGCTTGATGAAGGGGGTTGACTATGGCTACACCTTC
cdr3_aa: CASSLMKGVDYGYTF

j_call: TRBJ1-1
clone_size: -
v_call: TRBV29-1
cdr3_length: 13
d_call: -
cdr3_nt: TGCAGCGTTGTGAGGCGGGAGAACACTGAAGCTTTCTTT
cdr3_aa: CSVVRRENTEAFF

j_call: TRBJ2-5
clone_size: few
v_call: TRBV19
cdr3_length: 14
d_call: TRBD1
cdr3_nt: TGTGCCAGTAGCCCAGGGGGCGCGGGAGAGACCCAGTACTTC
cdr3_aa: CASSPGGAGETQYF

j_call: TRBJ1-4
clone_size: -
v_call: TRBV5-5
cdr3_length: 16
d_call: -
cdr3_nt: TGTGCCAGCAGCTATGGTTGGTCGGGAACTAATGAAAAACTGTTTTTT
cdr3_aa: CASSYGWSGTNEKLFF

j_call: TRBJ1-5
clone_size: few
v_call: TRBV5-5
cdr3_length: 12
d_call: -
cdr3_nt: TGTGCCAGCAGCTTAGCCAATCAGCCCCAGCATTTT
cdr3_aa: CASSLANQPQHF

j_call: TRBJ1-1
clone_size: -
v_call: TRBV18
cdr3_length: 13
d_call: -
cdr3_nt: TGTGCCAGCTCAAACACGGGGAACACTGAAGCTTTCTTT
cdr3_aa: CASSNTGNTEAFF

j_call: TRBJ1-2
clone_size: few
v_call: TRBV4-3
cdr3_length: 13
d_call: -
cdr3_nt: TGCGCCAGCAGCCAAGATGCGGGGAGGGGCTACACCTTC
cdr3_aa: CASSQDAGRGYTF

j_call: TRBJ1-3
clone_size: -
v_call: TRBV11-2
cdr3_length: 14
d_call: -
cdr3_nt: TGTGCCAGCAGCCGTGGAGATACTGGAAACACCATATATTTT
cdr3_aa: CASSRGDTGNTIYF

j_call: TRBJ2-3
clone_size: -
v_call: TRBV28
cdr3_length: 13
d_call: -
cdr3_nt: TGTGCCAGCAGTCGTCCTAACGCGGATACGCAGTATTTT
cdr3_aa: CASSRPNADTQYF

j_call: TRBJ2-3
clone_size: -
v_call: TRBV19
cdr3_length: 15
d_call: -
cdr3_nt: TGTGCCAGTAGGCCAGTTGACTTCAGCACAGATACGCAGTATTTT
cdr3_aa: CASRPVDFSTDTQYF

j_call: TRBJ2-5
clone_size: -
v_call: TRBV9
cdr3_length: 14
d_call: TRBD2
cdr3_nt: TGTGCCAGCAGCGTCTTGGGGGGGGGAGAGACCCAGTACTTC
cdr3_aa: CASSVLGGGETQYF

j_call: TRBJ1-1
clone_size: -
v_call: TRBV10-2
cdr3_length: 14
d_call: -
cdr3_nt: TGCGCCAGCAGTGCTGGGACTAAGGGGGCTGAAGCTTTCTTT
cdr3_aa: CASSAGTKGAEAFF

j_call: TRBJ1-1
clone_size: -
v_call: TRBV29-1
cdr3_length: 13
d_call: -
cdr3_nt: TGCAGCGCAACGACCGGAGGGGACACTGAAGCTTTCTTT
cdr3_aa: CSATTGGDTEAFF

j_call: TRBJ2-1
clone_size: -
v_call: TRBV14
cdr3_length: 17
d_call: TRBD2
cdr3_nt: TGTGCCAGCAGCCAAGAAGTCGTGTCGGGAGCGGGGGGTGAGCAGTTCTTC
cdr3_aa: CASSQEVVSGAGGEQFF

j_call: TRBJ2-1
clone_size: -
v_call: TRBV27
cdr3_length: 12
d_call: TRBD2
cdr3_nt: TGTGCCACCTCCCTAGCGGGAGCGCGTCAGTTCTTC
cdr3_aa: CATSLAGARQFF

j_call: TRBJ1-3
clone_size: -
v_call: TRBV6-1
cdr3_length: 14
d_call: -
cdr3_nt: TGTGCCAGCAGTAGGACAGCCTCTGGAAACACCATATATTTT
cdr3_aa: CASSRTASGNTIYF

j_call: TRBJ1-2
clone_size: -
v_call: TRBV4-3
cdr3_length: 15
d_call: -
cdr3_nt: TGCGCCAGCAGCCGAAGGCATCAGGGGACGGGTGGCTACACCTTC
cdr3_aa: CASSRRHQGTGGYTF

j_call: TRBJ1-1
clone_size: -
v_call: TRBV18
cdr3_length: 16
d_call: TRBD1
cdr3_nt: TGTGCCAGCTCACCTCGGGGACAGGGTGTTCGCACTGAAGCTTTCTTT
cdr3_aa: CASSPRGQGVRTEAFF

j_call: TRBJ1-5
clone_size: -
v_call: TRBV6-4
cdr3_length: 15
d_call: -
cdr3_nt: TGTGCCAGCAGTCGGGGGTCCTACGGTAATCAGCCCCAGCATTTT
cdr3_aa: CASSRGSYGNQPQHF

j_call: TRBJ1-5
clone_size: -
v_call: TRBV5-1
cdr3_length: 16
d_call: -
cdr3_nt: TGCGCCAGCAGCTTGGGAGGGATGAATAGCAATCAGCCCCAGCATTTT
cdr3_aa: CASSLGGMNSNQPQHF

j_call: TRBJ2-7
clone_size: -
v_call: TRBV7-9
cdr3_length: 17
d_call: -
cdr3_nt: TGTTCCAGCAGCCCCCCCTCCGCCATCCGGACAGACTACGAGCAGTACTTC
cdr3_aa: CSSSPPSAIRTDYEQYF

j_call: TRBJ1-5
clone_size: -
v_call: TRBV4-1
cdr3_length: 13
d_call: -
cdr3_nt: TGCGCCAGCAGCCAAGCTCAGACAGAGGCCCAGAATTTT
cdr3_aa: CASSQAQTEAQNF

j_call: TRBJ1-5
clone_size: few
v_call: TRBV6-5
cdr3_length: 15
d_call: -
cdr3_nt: TGTGCCAGCAGTCCCGGGGGGAGGGGTAATCAGCCCCAGCATTTT
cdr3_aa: CASSPGGRGNQPQHF

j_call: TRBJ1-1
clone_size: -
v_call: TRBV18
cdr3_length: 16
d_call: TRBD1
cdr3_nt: TGTGCCAGCTCACCTGAAATACAGGGGGGGAACACTGAAGCTTTCTTT
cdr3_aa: CASSPEIQGGNTEAFF

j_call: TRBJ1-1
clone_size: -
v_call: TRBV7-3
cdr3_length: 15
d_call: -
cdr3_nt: TGTGCCAGCAGCTTAATGGAGGTGCCGAACACTGAAGCTTTCTTT
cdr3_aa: CASSLMEVPNTEAFF

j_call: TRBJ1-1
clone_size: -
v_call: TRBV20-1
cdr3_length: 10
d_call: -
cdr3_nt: TGCAGTGCGGGGAGGACTGAAGCTTTCTTT
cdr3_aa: CSAGRTEAFF

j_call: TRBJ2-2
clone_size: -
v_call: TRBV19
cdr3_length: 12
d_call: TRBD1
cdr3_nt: TGTGCCGGACAACAGGGGACCGGGGAGCTGTTTTTT
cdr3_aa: CAGQQGTGELFF

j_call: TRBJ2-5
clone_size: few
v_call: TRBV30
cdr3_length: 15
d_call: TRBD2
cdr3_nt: TGTGCCTGGAGTCGGGGGGGTATGATCCGAGAGACCCAGTACTTC
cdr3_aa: CAWSRGGMIRETQYF

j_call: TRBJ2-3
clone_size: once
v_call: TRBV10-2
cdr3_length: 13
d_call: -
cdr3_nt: TGCGCCAGCAGTGATCAGTTTACAGATACGCAGTATTTT
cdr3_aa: CASSDQFTDTQYF

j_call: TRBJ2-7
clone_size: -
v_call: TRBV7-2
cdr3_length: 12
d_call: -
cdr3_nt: TGTGCCAGCAGCCTATCATACTACGAGCAGTACTTC
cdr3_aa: CASSLSYYEQYF

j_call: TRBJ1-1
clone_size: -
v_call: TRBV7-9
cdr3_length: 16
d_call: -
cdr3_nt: TGTGCCAGCAGCTTAGCAAGGACAGAAAGGGGCACTGAAGCTTTCTTT
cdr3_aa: CASSLARTERGTEAFF

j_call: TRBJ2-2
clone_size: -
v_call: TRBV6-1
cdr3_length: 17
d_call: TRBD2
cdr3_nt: TGTGCCAGCAGTGAATCTGCGACTAGCGGGCCGACCGGGGAGCTGTTTTTT
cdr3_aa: CASSESATSGPTGELFF

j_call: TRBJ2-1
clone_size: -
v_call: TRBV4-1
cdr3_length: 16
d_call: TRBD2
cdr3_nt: TGCGCCAGCAGCCAAGTCCGCCTAGCGGTAGACAATGAGCAGTTCTTC
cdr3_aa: CASSQVRLAVDNEQFF